The sequence of this TCR beta chain was determined in a study of cytotoxic CD8 clonotypes in ibrutinib-treated CLL. Overall study: Responses comprised some 24 partial and 2 complete; at median roughly 70 months, approximately 15 remained remitted and some twelve progressed. Study-level results: Circulating CD8+ T-cell counts were tracked by baseline clonality, which exceeded that of age-matched healthy donors. Sustained-remission and progressing patients' sampling times differed.

Assay used: immunoSEQ multiplex PCR; TCRdb lists only in-frame clones, some missing. This table holds fewer than 400,000 clones, over 60% found once. This CDR3 is built from 15 residues. Germline V CDR1 and CDR2: MGHRA, YSYEKL. V lost 0 bases and J lost 3; bases outside the gene matches: 3. Details on this clone: The antigen is unknown.

Specimen: PBMCs, collected after 36 months of ibrutinib treatment. This chain links TRBV4-1 with TRBJ2-5, with 8 bases matching TRBD2. The receptor comes from a human donor with chronic lymphocytic leukemia. The CDR3 loop is CASSQENSGEETQYF. The CDR3, as DNA: TGCGCCAGCAGCCAAGAAAATAGCGGGGAAGAGACCCAGTACTTC.